The 29 T cell receptor beta chains listed next were all sequenced from one sample in a study of T cell changes during pregnancy in multiple sclerosis. Profiling relied on immunoSEQ multiplex PCR, and the TCRdb table lists in-frame clones only, not all of them. The sample records tens of thousands of clones, about 90% being singletons. This sample comprised CD8+ T cells from peripheral blood mononuclear cells, obtained after pregnancy. The receptors originated from a female donor with multiple sclerosis, enrolled in a pregnancy study.

This rearrangement joins TRBV7-6 to TRBJ2-3; weak D call: TRBD2 (6 bases). V dropped 2 bases and J dropped 0 bases, with 9 bases sitting between them. Germline V CDR1 and CDR2: SGHVS, FNYEAQ. This CDR3 spans 15 amino acids. Here the CDR3 reads CASSLIRESTDTQYF. CDR3 DNA sequence: TGTGCCAGCAGCTTAATACGGGAGAGCACAGATACGCAGTATTTT.

This rearrangement joins TRBV6-1 to TRBJ2-7; a weak D match, TRBD1 (5 bases). Germline V CDR1 and CDR2: MNHNS, SASEGT. V gave up 3 bases and J gave up 5 bases, with 11 bases separating them. This CDR3 is built from 13 residues. The chain's CDR3 is CASSEGRVHEQYF. CDR3 in DNA: TGTGCCAGCAGTGAGGGCAGGGTACACGAGCAGTACTTC.

The V call is TRBV21-1, the J call TRBJ2-3; the table's D gene call, TRBD2, was not cross checked with the DNA. TRBV21-1 is listed as a pseudogene. This CDR3 comprises 17 residues. The CDR3 loop reads CASRSMKRSLAGDTQYF. The CDR3 DNA sequence: TGTGCCAGCAGGTCGATGAAAAGGTCACTAGCGGGCGATACGCAGTATTTT.

This clone has only a few counts. This chain joins TRBV10-3 and TRBJ1-1; weak D call: TRBD1 (6 bases). The CDR3 consists of 13 residues. Trimming removed 4 bases from V and 1 base from J, with 7 bases in between. The germline CDR1 and CDR2 sequences are ENHRY and SYGVKD. CDR3 bases: TGTGCCATCAGTGGACAGGAGAACACTGAAGCTTTCTTT. It translates to CAISGQENTEAFF.

The chain combines TRBV6-6 with TRBJ2-7; possible D gene TRBD1, 6 bases. The V end was cut by 5 bases, the J end by 4 bases, with 12 bases between. CDR3 length: 13 amino acids. CDR1 and CDR2 (germline): MNHNY, SVGAGI (reference sequence). CDR3 sequence (DNA): TGTGCCAGCAGTATGGACAGACTATACGAGCAGTACTTC. Its protein product is CASSMDRLYEQYF.

This clone was observed a single time. The CDR3 here is CASSEKPTGGNEQFF. The CDR3 DNA reads as TGTGCCAGCAGTGAAAAGCCGACAGGGGGCAATGAGCAGTTCTTC. This chain links TRBV6-1 with TRBJ2-1, with 9 bases that match TRBD1. The CDR3 totals 15 residues. Germline CDR1 is MNHNS and CDR2 is SASEGT. Unmatched junction bases numbered 5, after V lost 2 bases and J lost 6 bases.

This sequence joins TRBV27 and TRBJ2-1, with D possibly matching TRBD1 (6 bases). The CDR3 extends over 13 amino acids. Trimming took off 6 bases at V and 0 bases at J, with 6 bases between the two ends. From germline, CDR1 is MNHEY and CDR2 SMNVEV (reference sequence). The CDR3 loop reads CASRGHSYNEQFF. In DNA form, the CDR3 reads TGTGCCAGCAGGGGACACTCCTACAATGAGCAGTTCTTC.

The V and J genes are TRBV6-4 and TRBJ1-2; the D is unclear. In germline, CDR1 is MRHNA, CDR2 SNTAGT. V lost 4 bases and J 5 bases, leaving 14 bases between the germline ends. This CDR3 spans 14 amino acids. CDR3 nucleotides: TGTGCCAGCAGTGCCGGGGAAACAACATATGGCTACACCTTC. This translates into CASSAGETTYGYTF.

The V and J genes are TRBV5-5 and TRBJ2-1; 10 bases match TRBD1. The CDR3 has 15 residues. CDR1 and CDR2 (germline): SGHKS, YYEKEE (reference sequence). The ends lost 0 bases at V and 8 bases at J; junction bases unmatched: 5. The CDR3 is CASSLADRGQDEQFF. In DNA form, the CDR3 reads TGTGCCAGCAGCTTGGCCGACAGGGGGCAGGATGAGCAGTTCTTC.

The rearrangement links TRBV27 to TRBJ2-7; unclear D gene. In germline, CDR1 is MNHEY, CDR2 SMNVEV (reference sequence). V was shortened by 3 bases and J by 4 bases, with 16 bases between the two germline ends. CDR3 length equals 15 residues. The CDR3 sequence is CASSFARSPPYEQYF. The CDR3 DNA follows: TGTGCCAGCAGTTTTGCGCGGTCTCCCCCTTACGAGCAGTACTTC.

The gene calls are TRBV5-8 and TRBJ2-5; no clear D gene. CDR1 and CDR2 (germline): SGHTS, YDEGEE. Trimming cost V 0 bases and J 1 base, with 7 bases left between them. The CDR3 has 14 residues. As DNA, the CDR3 is TGTGCCAGCAGCTTGGATAGCTTCCAAGAGACCCAGTACTTC. This sequence encodes CASSLDSFQETQYF.

The chain combines TRBV30 with TRBJ2-2, with 14 bases aligning to TRBD2. V lost 5 bases to trimming and J lost 2 bases; unmatched junction nucleotides: 10. There are 18 residues in the CDR3. Germline values: CDR1 GTSNPN, CDR2 SVGIG (reference sequence). The CDR3 coding sequence is TGTGCCTGGGCGGGACTAGCGGGAGATGTTGTAAACACCGGGGAGCTGTTTTTT. This gives the protein CAWAGLAGDVVNTGELFF. Together with reference TRBV30 and TRBJ2-2, the CDR3 gives the full variable domain: SQTIHQWPATLVQPVGSPLSLECTVEGTSNPNLYWYRQAAGRGLQLLFYSVGIGQISSEVPQNLSASRPQDRQFILSSKKLLLSDSGFYLCAWAGLAGDVVNTGELFFGEGSRLTVL.

The rearrangement links TRBV5-4 to TRBJ2-7; D unclear. The CDR3 has 11 amino acids. CDR1 is SGHNT, CDR2 YYREEE, per germline (reference sequence). Trimming removed 4 bases from V and 6 bases from J, with 8 bases in between. The CDR3, as DNA: TGTGCCAGCAGCCACTCGGGCGAGCAGTACTTC. Translated, it gives CASSHSGEQYF. Together with reference TRBV5-4 and TRBJ2-7, the CDR3 gives the full variable domain: ETGVTQSPTHLIKTRGQQVTLRCSSQSGHNTVSWYQQALGQGPQFIFQYYREEENGRGNFPPRFSGLQFPNYSSELNVNALELDDSALYLCASSHSGEQYFGPGTRLTVT.

This chain joins TRBV5-1 and TRBJ1-1; D is unclear. Germline assignment: CDR1 SGHRS and CDR2 YFSETQ. This CDR3 has 12 residues. The V end was cut by 4 bases, the J end by 7 bases, with 11 bases between. The CDR3 DNA sequence: TGCGCCAGCAGCCCCGGGGTCGATGAAGCTTTCTTT. Its translation: CASSPGVDEAFF.

The gene calls are TRBV4-1 and TRBJ2-3; weak D call: TRBD2 (5 bases). Germline CDR1 MGHRA, CDR2 YSYEKL. V was trimmed by 2 bases and J by 0 bases, leaving 9 bases between them. There are 15 residues in the CDR3. DNA of the CDR3: TGCGCCAGCAGCCAATCGTCGGGAAGCACAGATACGCAGTATTTT. It encodes CASSQSSGSTDTQYF.

V gene TRBV5-4 combines with J gene TRBJ1-3; a weak D match, TRBD1 (6 bases). The germline V gene has CDR1 SGHNT and CDR2 YYREEE (reference sequence). The CDR3 spans 18 residues. V lost 4 bases and J lost 0, with 20 bases in between. CDR3 protein: CASSTFSIQGNSGNTIYF. The CDR3 nucleotides read TGTGCCAGCAGCACTTTTTCAATACAGGGAAACTCTGGAAACACCATATATTTT.

The rearrangement links TRBV11-3 to TRBJ2-1; 9 bases are a match to TRBD2. V lost 5 bases, J lost 8 bases, and 13 bases stayed unmatched. The germline V gene encodes CDR1 SGHNT and CDR2 YENEEA. This CDR3 has 16 residues. The chain's CDR3 is CASSPWGVAGVDEQFF. DNA for the CDR3: TGTGCCAGCAGCCCCTGGGGGGTAGCGGGAGTTGATGAGCAGTTCTTC.

The rearrangement links TRBV27 to TRBJ2-1, with D tentatively TRBD2 (6 bases). Between the trimmed V and J ends, which lost 2 bases and 2 bases, there was a span of 13 bases. Germline V gives CDR1 MNHEY, CDR2 SMNVEV (reference sequence). This CDR3 spans 16 amino acids. CDR3 loop: CASSLNSGDPYNEQFF. The CDR3 DNA follows: TGTGCCAGCAGTTTAAACTCGGGGGATCCCTACAATGAGCAGTTCTTC.

This clone appeared a single time. The V and J genes are TRBV5-4 and TRBJ1-1, with TRBD1 as a possible D gene (5 bases). The CDR3 spans 13 residues. Germline values: CDR1 SGHNT, CDR2 YYREEE (reference sequence). The V gene lost 4 bases and the J gene lost 11 bases, with 18 bases spanning the gap. CDR3 region: CASSPTGGIEAFF. The CDR3 bases are TGTGCCAGCAGCCCGACGGGGGGAATAGAGGCTTTCTTT.

The genes are TRBV7-3 and TRBJ2-5; 7 positions match TRBD1. Germline V gene lookup returns CDR1 SGHTA and CDR2 FQGTGA. The CDR3 runs 17 residues. After removal of 3 bases from V and 2 bases from J, the junction contained 12 bases not matched to a gene. CDR3 nucleotides: TGTGCCAGCAGCTTTTTTGACCAGACAGGGCCTCAAGAGACCCAGTACTTC. This codes for CASSFFDQTGPQETQYF.

The rearrangement joins TRBV29-1 to TRBJ1-1; D might be TRBD1 (6 bases). Germline values: CDR1 SQVTM, CDR2 ANQGSEA. The CDR3 extends over 16 amino acids. Trimming took 7 bases from V and 4 from J, leaving 25 bases between them. CDR3 nucleotide sequence: TGCAGCGCACCGCCGGACCTACAGGGAATGGTCACTGAAGCTTTCTTT. Translation gives CSAPPDLQGMVTEAFF.

The gene calls are TRBV27 and TRBJ1-1; 8 bases map to TRBD1. Germline values: CDR1 MNHEY, CDR2 SMNVEV (reference sequence). The CDR3 is made up of 13 amino acids. V was clipped by 8 bases and J by 4 bases; unmatched bases: 6. The CDR3 loop is CASGTTGGTEAFF. CDR3 nucleotide sequence: TGTGCCAGCGGGACCACAGGGGGCACTGAAGCTTTCTTT.

This clone was picked up many times. The chain joins TRBV6-1 to TRBJ2-7; 10 nucleotides agree with TRBD2. The CDR3 contains 15 residues. V lost 1 base, J lost 0 bases, and 0 bases stayed unmatched. Germline V gene data show CDR1 as MNHNS and CDR2 as SASEGT. The CDR3 sequence is CASSEGTSGSYEQYF. The CDR3 DNA follows: TGTGCCAGCAGTGAAGGGACTAGCGGCTCCTACGAGCAGTACTTC.

This sequence joins TRBV27 and TRBJ2-5; 9 positions agree with TRBD1. CDR3 length: 14 residues. With V trimmed by 4 bases and J by 5 bases, 5 bases remained unmatched. Germline V gives CDR1 MNHEY, CDR2 SMNVEV (reference sequence). CDR3 protein: CASSSRTGVETQYF. For the CDR3, the DNA is TGTGCCAGCAGTTCCCGGACAGGGGTGGAGACCCAGTACTTC.

This chain connects TRBV28 to TRBJ1-3, with a possible D match to TRBD1 (5 bases). V gave up 6 bases and J gave up 1 base, with 16 bases separating them. Germline CDR1 MDHEN, CDR2 SYDVKM. This CDR3 is 16 amino acids long. The CDR3 DNA is TGTGCCAGCAGCCAACTCGGAGGGGCATCTGGAAACACCATATATTTT. Protein: CASSQLGGASGNTIYF.

This rearrangement joins TRBV9 to TRBJ1-2; TRBD1 matches 8 bases. This CDR3 contains 14 residues. Germline lookup yields CDR1 SGDLS and CDR2 YYNGEE. J gave up 8 bases and V 5 bases, and 11 bases lay outside the gene matches. The CDR3: CASSQGAPSRGYTF. The CDR3 coding sequence is TGTGCCAGCAGTCAGGGGGCGCCGTCCCGCGGCTACACCTTC.

The CDR3 protein is CASSLTSGQYNEQFF. The CDR3 coding sequence is TGTGCCAGCAGCCTAACTAGCGGGCAATACAATGAGCAGTTCTTC. The rearrangement links TRBV7-2 to TRBJ2-1; 9 positions agree with TRBD2. The J segment lost 4 bases and the V segment lost 5 bases, leaving 6 bases of the junction unmatched. The CDR3 has 15 amino acids. Germline V CDR1 and CDR2: SGHTA, FQGNSA. The variable domain in full, with the rest retrieved from reference TRBV7-2 and TRBJ2-1, is GAGVSQSPSNKVTEKGKDVELRCDPISGHTALYWYRQSLGQGLEFLIYFQGNSAPDKSGLPSDRFSAERTGGSVSTLTIQRTQQEDSAVYLCASSLTSGQYNEQFFGPGTRLTVL.

This chain uses TRBV4-3 with TRBJ2-7; weak D call: TRBD2 (6 bases). The V and J ends lost 1 base and 3 bases respectively, with 10 bases between them. This CDR3 has 14 amino acids. Per the germline V gene, CDR1 is LGHNA and CDR2 is YSLEER. Here the CDR3 DNA reads TGCGCCAGCAGCCAAGGACTAGTCGGCTACGAGCAGTACTTC. It is translated as CASSQGLVGYEQYF.

The chain is built from TRBV7-9 and TRBJ2-7; no definite D call. CDR1 SEHNR and CDR2 FQNEAQ come from the germline V gene (reference sequence). This CDR3 comprises 14 residues. The V and J ends lost 0 bases and 4 bases respectively, with 10 bases between them. CDR3 bases: TGTGCCAGCAGCTTAGCGCTTGAGAGGTACGAGCAGTACTTC. This sequence encodes CASSLALERYEQYF.